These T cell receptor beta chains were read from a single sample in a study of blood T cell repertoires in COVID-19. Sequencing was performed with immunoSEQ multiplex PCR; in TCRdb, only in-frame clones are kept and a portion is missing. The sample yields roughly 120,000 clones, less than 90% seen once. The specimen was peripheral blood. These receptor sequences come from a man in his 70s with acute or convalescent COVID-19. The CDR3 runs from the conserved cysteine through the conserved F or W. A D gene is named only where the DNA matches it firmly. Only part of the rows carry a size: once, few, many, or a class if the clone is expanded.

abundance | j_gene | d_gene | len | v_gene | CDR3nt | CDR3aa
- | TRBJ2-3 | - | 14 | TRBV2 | TGTGCCAGCAGTGAGCAGGGGCCCACAGATACGCAGTATTTT | CASSEQGPTDTQYF
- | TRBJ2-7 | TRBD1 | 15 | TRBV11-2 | TGTGCCAGCAGCTCAAGCAGGGGGCGGTTCTACGAGCAGTACTTC | CASSSSRGRFYEQYF
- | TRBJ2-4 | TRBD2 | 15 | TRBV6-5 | TGTGCCAGCAGTTACCAGCGGGGGGGCCGAAACATTCAGTACTTC | CASSYQRGGRNIQYF
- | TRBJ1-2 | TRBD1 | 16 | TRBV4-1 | TGCGCCAGCAGCCAACAGGGGACAGGGATCTTCTATGGCTACACCTTC | CASSQQGTGIFYGYTF
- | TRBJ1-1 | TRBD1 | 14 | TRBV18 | TGTGCCAGCTCAGGACAGGGACGGGACACTGAAGCTTTCTTT | CASSGQGRDTEAFF
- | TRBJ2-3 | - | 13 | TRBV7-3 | TGTGCCAGCAGCTCCGCGGGCACAGATACGCAGTATTTT | CASSSAGTDTQYF
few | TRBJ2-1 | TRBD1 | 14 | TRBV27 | TGTGCCAGCAGCCTAGAGGGACAGGGGGCTGAGCAGTTCTTC | CASSLEGQGAEQFF
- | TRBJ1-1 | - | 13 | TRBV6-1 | TGTGCCAGCAGTGAAGAGATTAGGGGGGGAGCTTTCTTT | CASSEEIRGGAFF
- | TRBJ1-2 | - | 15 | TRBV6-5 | TGTGCCAGCAGTTACTCGGCCATGGGGAGCTATGGCTACACCTTC | CASSYSAMGSYGYTF
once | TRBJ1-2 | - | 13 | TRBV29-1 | TGCAGCGTTGTGCGGGGGGGGACCTATGGCTACACCTTC | CSVVRGGTYGYTF
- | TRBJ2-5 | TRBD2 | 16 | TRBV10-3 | TGTGCCATCGGAGGCGGGGGGGCCGCGTACCAAGAGACCCAGTACTTC | CAIGGGGAAYQETQYF
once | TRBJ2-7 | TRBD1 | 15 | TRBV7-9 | TGTGCCAGCAGCTCTAACCGGGACAGAGTTTACGAGCAGTACTTC | CASSSNRDRVYEQYF
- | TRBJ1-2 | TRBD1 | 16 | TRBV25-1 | TGTGCCAGCAGTGAAGGAAGTGCAGGGGGCGTTTATGGCTACACCTTC | CASSEGSAGGVYGYTF
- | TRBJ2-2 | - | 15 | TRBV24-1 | TGTGCCACCAGTGTCGGGGTCCCGAACACCGGGGAGCTGTTTTTT | CATSVGVPNTGELFF
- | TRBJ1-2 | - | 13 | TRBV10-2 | TGCGCCAGCAGGATGAGCGGGAGCGGGATCTACACCTTC | CASRMSGSGIYTF
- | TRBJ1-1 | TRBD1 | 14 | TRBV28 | TGTGCCAGCAGTTTGAACAGGGGAAACACTGAAGCTTTCTTT | CASSLNRGNTEAFF
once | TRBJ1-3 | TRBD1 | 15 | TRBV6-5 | TGTGCCAGCAGTAGGACAGGGCTATCTGGAAACACCATATATTTT | CASSRTGLSGNTIYF
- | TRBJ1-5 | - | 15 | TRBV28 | TGTGCCAGCTTAACCTACGGGATGGGAAATCAGCCCCAGCATTTT | CASLTYGMGNQPQHF
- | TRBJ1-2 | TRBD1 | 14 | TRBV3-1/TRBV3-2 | TGTGCCAGCAGCCAAGGACAGGGGGCGAATGGCTACACCTTC | CASSQGQGANGYTF
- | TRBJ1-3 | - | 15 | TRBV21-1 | TGTGCCAGCAGCACCCCCCGCAGTCCTGGAAACACCATATATTTT | CASSTPRSPGNTIYF
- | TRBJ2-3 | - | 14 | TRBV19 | TGTGCCAGTAGTAGGACAGCTAGCACAGATACGCAGTATTTT | CASSRTASTDTQYF
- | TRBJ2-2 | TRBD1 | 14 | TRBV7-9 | TGTGCCAGCAGCCCGCGACAGGGTTCCGGGGAGCTGTTTTTT | CASSPRQGSGELFF
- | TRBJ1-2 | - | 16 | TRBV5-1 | TGCGCCAGCAGCTTGGAAGCAGGGCGGCCCCTCTATGGCTACACCTTC | CASSLEAGRPLYGYTF
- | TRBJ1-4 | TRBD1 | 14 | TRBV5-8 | TGTGCCAGCAGTAGGAGACAGGGGAATGAAAAACTGTTTTTT | CASSRRQGNEKLFF
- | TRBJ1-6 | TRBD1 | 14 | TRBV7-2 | TGTGCCAGCAGACCGGGACAGTGGGGTTCACCCCTCCACTTT | CASRPGQWGSPLHF
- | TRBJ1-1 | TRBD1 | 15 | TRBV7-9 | TGTGCCAGCAGCCCCTATCTAGACAGGGGCACTGAAGCTTTCTTT | CASSPYLDRGTEAFF
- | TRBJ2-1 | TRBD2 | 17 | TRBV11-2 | TGTGCCAGCAGCTTAGCGGGGGCTAGCGGGGATCGGTATGAGCAGTTCTTC | CASSLAGASGDRYEQFF
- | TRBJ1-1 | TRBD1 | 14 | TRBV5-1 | TGCGCCAGCAGCTTGGAGGGGGCCCGGACTGAAGCTTTCTTT | CASSLEGARTEAFF
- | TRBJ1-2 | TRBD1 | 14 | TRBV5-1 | TGCGCCAGCAGCTTGGCGGACAGGGCGGGCGGCTACACCTTC | CASSLADRAGGYTF
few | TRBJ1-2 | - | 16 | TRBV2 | TGTGCCAGCAGTGGCGGGAGCGGGGGGCCCTACTATGGCTACACCTTC | CASSGGSGGPYYGYTF
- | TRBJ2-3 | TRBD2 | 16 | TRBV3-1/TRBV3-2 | TGTGCCAGCAGCCAAGGGGCGACTAGCGGCACAGATACGCAGTATTTT | CASSQGATSGTDTQYF
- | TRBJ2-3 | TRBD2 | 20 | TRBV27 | TGTGCCAGCAGTACCCCCCGGGGGGTAGCGGGGAGCGGGAGCACAGATACGCAGTATTTT | CASSTPRGVAGSGSTDTQYF
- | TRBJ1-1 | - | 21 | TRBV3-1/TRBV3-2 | TGTGCCAGCAGCCAAGTTGCCTTGGGGGGGCGCTTCCCCCTCGTGAACACTGAAGCTTTCTTT | CASSQVALGGRFPLVNTEAFF
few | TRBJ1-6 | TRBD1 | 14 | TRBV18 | TGTGCCAGCTCACTAGGGGGCCAAGATTCACCCCTCCACTTT | CASSLGGQDSPLHF
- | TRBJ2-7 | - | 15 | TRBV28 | TGTGCCAGCAGCTCCTCCGGTTCAGGGCGGTACGAGCAGTACTTC | CASSSSGSGRYEQYF
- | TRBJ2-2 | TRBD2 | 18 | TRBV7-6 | TGTGCCAGCAGCTTAGGGCTAGCGGGGGACGAAAAACCCGGGGAGCTGTTTTTT | CASSLGLAGDEKPGELFF
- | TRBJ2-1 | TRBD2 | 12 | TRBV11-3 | TGTGCCAGCAGCTCCGGACTAGCGGAGCAGTTCTTC | CASSSGLAEQFF
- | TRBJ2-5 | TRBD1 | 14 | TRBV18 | TGTGCCAGCTCACTCGGACAGGGGGTAGAGACCCAGTACTTC | CASSLGQGVETQYF
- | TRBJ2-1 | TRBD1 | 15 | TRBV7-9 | TGTGCCAGCAGCTTAGGGACAGGGTCACACAATGAGCAGTTCTTC | CASSLGTGSHNEQFF
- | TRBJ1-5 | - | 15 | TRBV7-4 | TGTGCCAGCAGACAGGGAAGGTGGGGCAATCAGCCCCAGCATTTT | CASRQGRWGNQPQHF
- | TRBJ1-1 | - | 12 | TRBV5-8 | TGTGCCAGCAGCTTTTGGAGCACTGAAGCTTTCTTT | CASSFWSTEAFF
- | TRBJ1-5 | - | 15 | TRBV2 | TGTGCCAGCAGTCTCACCCAAGGGGTTGGTCAGCCCCAGCATTTT | CASSLTQGVGQPQHF
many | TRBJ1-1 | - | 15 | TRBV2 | TGTGCCAGCAGCCCCTCGAGGGCCCAAGGCACTGAAGCTTTCTTT | CASSPSRAQGTEAFF
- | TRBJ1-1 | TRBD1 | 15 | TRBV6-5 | TGTGCCAGCAGTCAATCCGGGACAGGGGGCACTGAAGCTTTCTTT | CASSQSGTGGTEAFF
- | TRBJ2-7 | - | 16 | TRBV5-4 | TGTGCCAGCAGCAAAGGTCTAGTTGCTGTCGGCTACGAGCAGTACTTC | CASSKGLVAVGYEQYF
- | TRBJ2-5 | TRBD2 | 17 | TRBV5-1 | TGCGCCAGCAGCTTTAGGACTAGCGGGGTAATACAAGAGACCCAGTACTTC | CASSFRTSGVIQETQYF
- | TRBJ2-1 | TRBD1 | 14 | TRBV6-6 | TGTGCCAGCAGTACCGGGACAGGGAACAATGAGCAGTTCTTC | CASSTGTGNNEQFF
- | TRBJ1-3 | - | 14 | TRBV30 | TGTGCCTGGAGTAGCGGGGGCAGTGGAAACACCATATATTTT | CAWSSGGSGNTIYF
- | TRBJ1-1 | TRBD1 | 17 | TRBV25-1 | TGTGCCAGCAGTGACCTTGGGACAGGACAATCTAACACTGAAGCTTTCTTT | CASSDLGTGQSNTEAFF
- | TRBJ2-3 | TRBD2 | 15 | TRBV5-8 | TGTGCCAGCAGCCCCGGGACTAGCGGCACAGATACGCAGTATTTT | CASSPGTSGTDTQYF
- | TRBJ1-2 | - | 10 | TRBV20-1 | TGCAGTGCTCCCGGGGATGGCTACACCTTC | CSAPGDGYTF
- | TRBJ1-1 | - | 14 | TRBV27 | TGTGCCAGCAGTTTAAAGGGGTCGAACACTGAAGCTTTCTTT | CASSLKGSNTEAFF
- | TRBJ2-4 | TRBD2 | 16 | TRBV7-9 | TGTGCCAGCAGCCAGACTAGCGGGCTAGCCAAAAACATTCAGTACTTC | CASSQTSGLAKNIQYF
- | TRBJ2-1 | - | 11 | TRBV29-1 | TGCAGCGTGGACTACTCGTCTGAGCAGTTCTTC | CSVDYSSEQFF
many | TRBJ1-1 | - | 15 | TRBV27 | TGTGCCAGCAGCCGTATGATGGGGCAGGGCACTGAAGCTTTCTTT | CASSRMMGQGTEAFF
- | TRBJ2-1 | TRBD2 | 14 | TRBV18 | TGTGCCAGCTCACCGGGACTAGCGGGTAATGAGCAGTTCTTC | CASSPGLAGNEQFF
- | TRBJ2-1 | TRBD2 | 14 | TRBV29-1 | TGCAGCGTCCACAGCGGGGGTCTCTACAATGAGCAGTTCTTC | CSVHSGGLYNEQFF